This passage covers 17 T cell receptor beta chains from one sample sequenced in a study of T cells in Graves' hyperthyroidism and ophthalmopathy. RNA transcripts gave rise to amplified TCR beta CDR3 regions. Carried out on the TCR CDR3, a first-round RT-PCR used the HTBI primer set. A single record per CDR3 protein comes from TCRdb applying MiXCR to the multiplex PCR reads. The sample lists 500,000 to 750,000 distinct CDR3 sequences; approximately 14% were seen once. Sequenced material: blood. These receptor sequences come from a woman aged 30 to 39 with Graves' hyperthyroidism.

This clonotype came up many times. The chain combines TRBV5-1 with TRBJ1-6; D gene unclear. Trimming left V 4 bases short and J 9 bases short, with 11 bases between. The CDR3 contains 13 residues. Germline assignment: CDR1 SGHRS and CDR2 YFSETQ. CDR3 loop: CASSPLSTSPLHF. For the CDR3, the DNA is TGCGCCAGCAGCCCGCTCTCGACTTCACCCCTCCACTTT.

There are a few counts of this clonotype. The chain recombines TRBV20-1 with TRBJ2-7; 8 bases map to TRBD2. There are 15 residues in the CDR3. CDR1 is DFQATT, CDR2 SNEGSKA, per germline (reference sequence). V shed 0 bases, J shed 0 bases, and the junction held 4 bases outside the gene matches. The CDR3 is CSARDRGGSSYEQYF. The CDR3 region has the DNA TGCAGTGCTAGAGATCGGGGGGGATCCTCCTACGAGCAGTACTTC.

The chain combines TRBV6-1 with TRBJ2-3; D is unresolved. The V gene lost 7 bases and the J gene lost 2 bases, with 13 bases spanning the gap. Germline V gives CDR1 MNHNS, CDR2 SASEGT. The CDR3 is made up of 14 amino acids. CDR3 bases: TGTGCCAGCATAGATTACGGAGTCACAGATACGCAGTATTTT. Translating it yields CASIDYGVTDTQYF.

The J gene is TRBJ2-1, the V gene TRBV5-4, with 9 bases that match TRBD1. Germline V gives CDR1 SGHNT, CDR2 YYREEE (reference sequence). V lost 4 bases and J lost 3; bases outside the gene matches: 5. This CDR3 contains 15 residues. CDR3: CASSIGTGIYNEQFF. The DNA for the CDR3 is TGTGCCAGCAGCATTGGGACAGGGATCTACAATGAGCAGTTCTTC.

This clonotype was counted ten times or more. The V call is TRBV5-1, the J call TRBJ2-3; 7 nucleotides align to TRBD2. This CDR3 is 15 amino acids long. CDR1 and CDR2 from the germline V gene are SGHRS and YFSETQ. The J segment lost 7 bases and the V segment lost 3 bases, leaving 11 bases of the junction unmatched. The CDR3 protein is CASSSGLVGRYTQYF. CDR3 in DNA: TGCGCCAGCAGCTCCGGACTAGTTGGCCGATATACGCAGTATTTT. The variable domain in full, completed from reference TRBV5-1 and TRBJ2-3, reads KAGVTQTPRYLIKTRGQQVTLSCSPISGHRSVSWYQQTPGQGLQFLFEYFSETQRNKGNFPGRFSGRQFSNSRSEMNVSTLELGDSALYLCASSSGLVGRYTQYFGPGTRLTVL.

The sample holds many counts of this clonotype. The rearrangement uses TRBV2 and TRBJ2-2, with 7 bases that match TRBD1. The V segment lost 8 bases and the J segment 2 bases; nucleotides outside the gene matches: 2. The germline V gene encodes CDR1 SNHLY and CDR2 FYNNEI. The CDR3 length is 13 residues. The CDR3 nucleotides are TGTGCCAGCGGGGACAGCAACACCGGGGAGCTGTTTTTT. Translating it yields CASGDSNTGELFF.

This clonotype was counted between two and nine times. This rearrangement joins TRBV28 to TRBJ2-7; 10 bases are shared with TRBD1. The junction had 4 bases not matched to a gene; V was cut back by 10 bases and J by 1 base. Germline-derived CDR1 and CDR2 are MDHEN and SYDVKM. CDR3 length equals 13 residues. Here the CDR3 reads CATSDRGSYEQYF. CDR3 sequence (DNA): TGTGCCACCTCGGACAGGGGGTCCTACGAGCAGTACTTC.

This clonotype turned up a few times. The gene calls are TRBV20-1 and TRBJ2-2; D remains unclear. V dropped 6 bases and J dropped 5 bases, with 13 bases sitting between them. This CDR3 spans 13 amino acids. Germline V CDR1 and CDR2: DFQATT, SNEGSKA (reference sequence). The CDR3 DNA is TGCAGTGCCGTCCGGGCGGAGACCGGGGAGCTGTTTTTT. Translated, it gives CSAVRAETGELFF.

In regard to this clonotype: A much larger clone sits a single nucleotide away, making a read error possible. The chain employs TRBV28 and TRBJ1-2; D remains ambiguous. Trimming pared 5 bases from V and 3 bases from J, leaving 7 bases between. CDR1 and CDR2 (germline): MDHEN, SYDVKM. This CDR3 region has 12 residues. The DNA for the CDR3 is TGTGCCAGCAGTACCGAGGACTATGGCTACACCTTC. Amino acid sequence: CASSTEDYGYTF.

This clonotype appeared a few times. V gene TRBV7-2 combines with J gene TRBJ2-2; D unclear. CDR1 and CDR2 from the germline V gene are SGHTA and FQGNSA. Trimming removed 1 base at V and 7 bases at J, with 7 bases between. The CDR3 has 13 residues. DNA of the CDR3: TGTGCCAGCAGCTTAGTGATAGACGGGGAGCTGTTTTTT. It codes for CASSLVIDGELFF.

This chain's CDR3 is CASHGGGQGLSGANVLTF. The CDR3, as DNA: TGTGCCAGCCACGGAGGGGGACAGGGATTATCTGGGGCCAACGTCCTGACTTTC. This rearrangement joins TRBV7-2 to TRBJ2-6; 9 bases are a match to TRBD1. Germline values: CDR1 SGHTA, CDR2 FQGNSA. Germline trimming cut 8 bases from V and 1 base from J; bases unmatched to any gene: 12. The CDR3 runs to 18 residues.

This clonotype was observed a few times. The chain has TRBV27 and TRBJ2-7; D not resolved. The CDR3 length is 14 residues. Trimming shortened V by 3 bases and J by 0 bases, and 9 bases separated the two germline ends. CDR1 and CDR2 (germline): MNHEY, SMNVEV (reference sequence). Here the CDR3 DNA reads TGTGCCAGCAGTTTCGGGCAGAGCTCCTACGAGCAGTACTTC. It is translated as CASSFGQSSYEQYF.

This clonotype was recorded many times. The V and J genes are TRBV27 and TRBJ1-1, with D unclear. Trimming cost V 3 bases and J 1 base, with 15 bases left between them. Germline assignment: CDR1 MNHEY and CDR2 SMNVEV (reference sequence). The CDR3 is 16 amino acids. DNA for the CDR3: TGTGCCAGCAGTTTGGTTCTCGGTTCAGGGAACACTGAAGCTTTCTTT. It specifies CASSLVLGSGNTEAFF.

The CDR3 loop reads CASSPPGQGARGRYNEQFF. Here the CDR3 DNA reads TGTGCCAGCAGTCCACCGGGACAGGGGGCGCGGGGACGCTACAATGAGCAGTTCTTC. The chain links TRBV28 to TRBJ2-1, with 12 positions matching TRBD1. Germline CDR1 reads MDHEN; CDR2 reads SYDVKM. V gave up 5 bases and J gave up 3 bases; unmatched junction bases: 14. The CDR3 extends over 19 amino acids.

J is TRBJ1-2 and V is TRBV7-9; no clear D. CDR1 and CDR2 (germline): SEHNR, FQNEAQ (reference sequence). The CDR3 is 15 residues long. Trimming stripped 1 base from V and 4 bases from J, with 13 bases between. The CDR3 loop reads CASSLEEGVVYGYTF. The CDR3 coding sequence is TGTGCCAGCAGCTTAGAGGAGGGAGTCGTCTATGGCTACACCTTC.

DNA for the CDR3: TGTGCCAGCAGTACTAGCGGGGGGACCTACGAGCAGTACTTC. Its translation is CASSTSGGTYEQYF. The gene calls are TRBV25-1 and TRBJ2-7, with 12 bases lining up with TRBD2. Looked up from germline, CDR1 is MGHDK and CDR2 is SYGVNS. The CDR3 is 14 residues long. V lost 5 bases, J lost 2 bases, and 1 base stayed unmatched.

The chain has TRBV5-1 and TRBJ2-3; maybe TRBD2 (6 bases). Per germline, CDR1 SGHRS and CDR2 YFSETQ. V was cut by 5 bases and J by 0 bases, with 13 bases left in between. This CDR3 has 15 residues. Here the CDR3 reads CASRSNSGSTDTQYF. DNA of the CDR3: TGCGCCAGCAGAAGTAATAGCGGTAGCACAGATACGCAGTATTTT. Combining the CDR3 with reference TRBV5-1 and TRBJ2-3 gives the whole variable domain KAGVTQTPRYLIKTRGQQVTLSCSPISGHRSVSWYQQTPGQGLQFLFEYFSETQRNKGNFPGRFSGRQFSNSRSEMNVSTLELGDSALYLCASRSNSGSTDTQYFGPGTRLTVL.